Sequencing of this T cell receptor beta chain was carried out in a study of blood T cell repertoires in COVID-19. The V and J ends lost 0 bases and 5 bases respectively, with 11 bases between them. The CDR3 is 14 residues long. Germline CDR1 is SGHRS and CDR2 is YFSETQ. Here immunoSEQ multiplex PCR was the method, and the copy in TCRdb shows in-frame clones only, minus some. The data contain 200,000 to 250,000 clones, around nine tenths of them seen just once; the ten biggest clones take up 5.5% to 7.5%. The material sequenced was peripheral blood. The V call is TRBV5-1, the J call TRBJ1-1; D unclear. This receptor was obtained from a woman between 65 and 79 years old with active or convalescent COVID-19. The DNA of the CDR3 is TGCGCCAGCAGCTTGGGACCTAGTGAGACTGAAGCTTTCTTT. The encoded protein is CASSLGPSETEAFF. The full variable domain, with the rest looked up from reference TRBV5-1 and TRBJ1-1, is KAGVTQTPRYLIKTRGQQVTLSCSPISGHRSVSWYQQTPGQGLQFLFEYFSETQRNKGNFPGRFSGRQFSNSRSEMNVSTLELGDSALYLCASSLGPSETEAFFGQGTRLTVV.